This T cell receptor beta chain comes out of a study of cytomegalovirus exposure and HLA in healthy donors. A remark on this clone: Its antigen is undetermined.

PCR primers comprised 60 Vbeta and 13 Jbeta primers. The repertoire was sequenced with immunoSEQ multiplex PCR; TCRdb's copy has only in-frame clones and lacks some. The table includes 150,000 to 200,000 clones, roughly 80% detected once. The V end was cut by 7 bases, the J end by 5 bases, with 18 bases between. Germline V gives CDR1 SNHLY, CDR2 FYNNEI. The CDR3 totals 15 residues. General study points: A later analysis showed that HLA-associated TCR beta chains had undergone more clonal expansion than equally common others.

The chain links TRBV2 to TRBJ1-3; D ambiguous. Input material: PBMCs. This clonotype originated in a woman in her forties or fifties in good health and CMV-seropositive. The CDR3 reads CASNRETATRNTIYF. The CDR3 nucleotides are TGTGCCAGCAACAGAGAGACGGCCACCCGAAACACCATATATTTT.